This record looks at one T cell receptor (beta chain) sequence and its context. Compared with germline, one end of the junction differs, possibly owing to a read error. Germline assignment: CDR1 SSHAT and CDR2 FNYEAQ (reference sequence). The CDR3 contains 16 residues. Sequencing used immunoSEQ multiplex PCR; TCRdb keeps in-frame clones, though not all of them. The profile covers 90,000 to 100,000 clones, with 85% to 95% appearing a single time and 2% to 2.5% taken by the ten largest. The data were obtained in a study of T cell changes during pregnancy in multiple sclerosis. Source: peripheral blood, taken in the third trimester of pregnancy. The TCR originated in a female donor with multiple sclerosis, enrolled in a pregnancy study. The rearrangement uses TRBV7-7 and TRBJ2-3; TRBD2 aligns across 14 bases. CDR3 sequence reads: CASSVGLAGGTDTQYF. The CDR3 DNA is TGTGCTAGCAGCGTGGGACTAGCGGGAGGCACAGATACGCAGTATTTT.